This entry features one T cell receptor beta chain sequence. This clonotype occurred many times. Its antigen target is currently unknown. The record has no base qualities; no much larger clone is one base away. Graves' hyperthyroidism was defined as stable when no progression to ophthalmopathy occurred over 18 months of follow-up. Hyperthyroidism patients were newly diagnosed, had a disease duration of under 2 months, and were aged 18 to 65 years. Patients with uncontrolled infections, other autoimmune diseases, pregnancy or lactation were excluded. Diagnoses were based on clinical symptoms, serum thyroxine and TRAb, thyroid ultrasound and orbital computed tomography. PBMCs were isolated from more than 9 ml of fresh peripheral blood by Ficoll-Paque density gradient centrifugation. Total RNA was extracted with Trizol reagent, and quality was checked on an Agilent 2100 Bioanalyzer. These data belong to a study of T cells in Graves' hyperthyroidism and ophthalmopathy (dated by TCRdb to 2018 to 2020). Some background on the complete study: Peripheral blood samples were taken at initial diagnosis, before any treatment was given. The paper reports TCR Vbeta CDR3 sequencing of more than 120 peripheral blood samples: some 44 ophthalmopathy, roughly 80 hyperthyroidism and around 17 progressor patients. TCR V-J signatures able to tell the groups apart were searched for in a discovery cohort of 90 to 100 patients, of whom more than 40 had Graves' ophthalmopathy and about 60 had stable Graves' hyperthyroidism. Prospective prediction of ophthalmopathy was tested in an independent validation cohort of 18 to 20 hyperthyroidism patients and 15 to 17 patients who later progressed to ophthalmopathy. After sampling, hyperthyroidism patients received methimazole starting at 30 mg daily, and ophthalmopathy patients received high-dose intravenous methylprednisolone. The 100 discovery patients were divided at random into training and test sets in a 7:3 ratio. Thyroid tissue and blood T-cell repertoires from six Graves' hyperthyroidism patients were also compared in the study. The investigation overall reported the following: No statistical method was used to set the sample size in advance, and investigators knew the group allocation. Blood samples also contained most of the expanded thyroid clonotypes (frequency above 0.001), which suggests that blood repertoires may reflect thyroid immune responses. Ophthalmopathy was separated from stable hyperthyroidism by a 13 V-J signature model, with approximately 89% sensitivity and roughly 84% specificity obtained in cross-validation and 80%/75% obtained in testing. In validation, the model predicted progression to ophthalmopathy a median of roughly 6.5 months before onset, with roughly 71% sensitivity and about 72% specificity.

Amplification of TCR beta CDR3 regions was carried out from RNA transcripts. The first round of RT-PCR for the TCR CDR3 was performed with the HTBI primer set and the Qiagen OneStep RT-PCR kit. A second multiplex PCR round built the libraries, followed by size selection and purification. Sequencing of the libraries was done on an Illumina HiSeq2000 using paired-end 100 bp reads. On the study's bioinformatics: SOAPnuke was used to process the raw data, removing reads that contained adapters or uncalled bases, had a mean Phred below 15, or lacked an exact match to the constant primer or identifier. COPE v1.2.5 was used to merge the high-quality paired reads, and each unique nucleotide sequence was defined as a clonotype. MiTCR v1.1 was used to align clonotypes to the IMGT TRBV, TRBD and TRBJ reference segments. The analysis included only V-J combinations with a frequency above 0.0001, which together covered around 99% of the repertoires. The TCS score was defined as the ratio of F50 (clonal expansion) to E x V (chaos), calculated using BLOSUM62-based TCRdist between CDR3 peptides within each V-J. Welch's t-statistics and random forest reduced several hundred V-J features to about 13, which were used in a naive Bayes classifier (R e1071). The raw public data were reprocessed by TCRdb itself: fastp quality trimming at Q25, MiXCR clonotype calling, in-frame beta chains only. Merged by CDR3 protein, the rows form single entries marked with the most common genes and DNA. These V and J calls rely on TCRdb rather than the paper's analysis. Recorded for this sample are about 400,000 distinct CDR3 sequences; roughly 13% of them occurred a single time. Of the sample, roughly 9.2% falls within the top ten clones.

Per the germline V gene (reference sequence), LNHDA is the CDR1 and SQIVND is the CDR2. Cut back by 9 bases and 2 bases, the V and J ends lie 19 bases apart. Taken from cysteine to phenylalanine, the CDR3 has 15 residues. Left in the record is the CDR3 DNA by itself, 45 bases read in frame from the first base. Material: blood. The chain links TRBV19 with TRBJ2-5; perhaps TRBD2 is the D gene, with 6 bases matching. This receptor was identified in a woman between 18 and 29 years old with Graves' hyperthyroidism. The base sequence is TGTGCCAGCAACTCCTGGGGCGGGGATCAAGAGACCCAGTACTTC. Translated, it reads CASNSWGGDQETQYF.